The rows below give T cell receptor beta chains drawn from one sample of a study of T cells in narcolepsy. The data were produced by immunoSEQ multiplex PCR, yet TCRdb's version contains in-frame clones alone and is incomplete. The table includes roughly 30,000 clones, roughly 80% detected once. The specimen was memory (CD45RA-) CD4+ T cells from blood. The source of these receptors is a human donor in good health. The CDR3 runs from the conserved cysteine through the conserved F or W. D genes are given only for firm matches. Clone size appears in some rows only: once, few, many, or a class for an expanded clone.

j_call,v_call,clone_size,d_call,cdr3_nt,cdr3_aa
TRBJ2-7,TRBV10-3,few,.,TGTGCCATCAGTGATTCTGGGTACGAGCAGTACTTC,CAISDSGYEQYF
TRBJ2-1,TRBV9,.,TRBD2,TGTGCCAGCAGCGTAAGTAGCGGGAGGACGAATGAGCAGTTCTTC,CASSVSSGRTNEQFF
TRBJ1-1,TRBV28,.,.,TGTGCCAGCACCCCAGGTTCGAACACTGAAGCTTTCTTT,CASTPGSNTEAFF
TRBJ2-5,TRBV2,.,.,TGTGCCAGCAGTGAAGGGTCCGAACTGGAGACCCAGTACTTC,CASSEGSELETQYF
TRBJ1-2,TRBV7-9,.,.,TGTGCCAGCAGCTTAGACAGGCTAGCTAACTATGGCTACACCTTC,CASSLDRLANYGYTF
TRBJ1-1,TRBV5-1,.,.,TGCGCCAGCAGCTTCTCCGGGACGGCGGCTGAAGCTTTCTTT,CASSFSGTAAEAFF
TRBJ1-1,TRBV4-1,few,.,TGCGCCAGCAGCCAGCCAATTACGACAGGTGAAGCTTTCTTT,CASSQPITTGEAFF
TRBJ2-5,TRBV5-1,.,TRBD2,TGCGCCAGCAGCTTGAGCGGGGCGTACCAAGAGACCCAGTACTTC,CASSLSGAYQETQYF
TRBJ2-2,TRBV9,.,.,TGTGCCAGCAGCTTTGGGACTCCTCGGGTCGGGGAGCTGTTTTTT,CASSFGTPRVGELFF
TRBJ1-6,TRBV6-5,once,TRBD1,TGTGCCAGCAGTTTAAACCGACAGGGGGATAATTCACCCCTCCACTTT,CASSLNRQGDNSPLHF
TRBJ2-3,TRBV7-3,.,.,TGTGCCAGCAGCTTAGGTTGGGGAGATACGCAGTATTTT,CASSLGWGDTQYF
TRBJ1-2,TRBV7-2,once,TRBD1,TGTGCCAGCAGCTTAGGAGCACAGGGACAGGGCAACTATGGCTACACCTTC,CASSLGAQGQGNYGYTF
TRBJ2-1,TRBV5-1,.,TRBD2,TGCGCCAGCAGCCCAGCGGGAGTTCAAGGGAATGAGCAGTTCTTC,CASSPAGVQGNEQFF
TRBJ1-3,TRBV6-5,.,.,TGTGCCAGCAGGGGCGATTCCCGAGGAAACACCATATATTTT,CASRGDSRGNTIYF
TRBJ2-5,TRBV6-6,.,.,TGTGCCAGCTCGGAAGGGGCGCCGGGGACCCAGTACTTC,CASSEGAPGTQYF
TRBJ1-2,TRBV6-5,.,.,TGTGCCAGCAGTTCGGGGCCTAAGGAAGGCTACACCTTC,CASSSGPKEGYTF
TRBJ1-2,TRBV18,.,TRBD1,TGTGCCAGCTCACCAACCTCCGGGACAGGAGGCTTCTATGGCTACACCTTC,CASSPTSGTGGFYGYTF
TRBJ2-2,TRBV7-2,.,TRBD2,TGTGCCAGCAGCTTAGAGCCGGGACTAGCGGGAGTCTCTGGGGAGCTGTTTTTT,CASSLEPGLAGVSGELFF
TRBJ1-4,TRBV6-1,.,.,TGTGCCAGCAGTCGCGGACGGGTTAGAAATGAAAAACTGTTTTTT,CASSRGRVRNEKLFF
TRBJ2-7,TRBV25-1,.,.,TGTGCCAGGAGACAGAAAAGCTCCTACGAGCAGTACTTC,CARRQKSSYEQYF
TRBJ1-2,TRBV18,few,.,TGTGCCAGCTCATCCCTTGGAACGGGGATTTTGTTAGGCTACACCTTC,CASSSLGTGILLGYTF
TRBJ2-7,TRBV28,.,.,TGTGCCAGCAGTCGACTAGGCGGCTCCTACGAGCAGTACTTC,CASSRLGGSYEQYF
TRBJ2-3,TRBV5-1,.,.,TGCGCCAGCAGCTCGGGAGTTTTGGCAGATACGCAGTATTTT,CASSSGVLADTQYF